This entry describes one T cell receptor beta chain. This clonotype was counted between two and nine times. The specificity of this receptor is unknown. No base qualities exist here, and no much larger clone lies one base off it. The data stem from a study of human T cells and chemical hapten exposure (dated by TCRdb to about 2021). About the full investigation: For sensitization, 2% DPC in acetone was applied to an approximately 2 cm by approximately 2 cm area of upper inner arm skin. The mostly female patient cohort included alopecia areata with under or over 50% scalp involvement, alopecia totalis and alopecia universalis. This study followed changes in the peripheral blood TCR repertoire in vivo during primary and secondary sensitization of alopecia patients to the hapten diphenylcyclopropenone (DPC). Patients additionally received weekly therapeutic DPC doses to the scalp throughout the approximately 24-week study period. Blood for TCR sequencing was provided by twenty-nine alopecia patients at one to four time points (pre-sensitization, 2, 6 and 24 weeks). Patient blood was sampled pre-sensitization (week 0) and at 2, 6 and about 24 weeks after DPC sensitization. Patch tests used Finn chambers with 0.01% DPC on the upper back, scored after 6 days by International Contact Dermatitis Research Group standards. Libraries were pooled for sequencing, and variation in per-sample TCR yields was attributed mainly to small differences in library volumes within the pool. Broad study findings and their caveats: Patch test score was positively correlated with the number of PT1 expanded TCRs, with significance at thresholds 8, 16 and 32 but not at 4. All patients had alopecia, a presumed autoimmune disease, so their immune response might differ from that of healthy individuals. Repeated subsampling changed both the strength of the expansion versus patch-test correlation and the threshold at which the correlation became significant. No change with DPC sensitization was found in the number of TCRs above 1 in 1000 frequency, and no evidence of global repertoire structure alterations was found. Significantly more large CDR3 similarity clusters were formed by expanded TCRs than by pre-sensitization or healthy control sets, consistent with antigen-driven responses.

The CDR3 runs 14 amino acids, cysteine and phenylalanine included. Left in the record is the CDR3 DNA by itself, 42 bases read in frame from the first base. The germline V gene specifies ENHRY as CDR1 and SYGVKD as CDR2. The V end loses 0 bases and the J end loses 1 base, and a stretch of 5 bases separates them. The sample's time point label is to be understood as: pre-sensitization, week 0. Taken with the paper, the label for treatment or condition translates to: therapeutic diphenylcyclopropenone sensitization with weekly scalp DPC. At every patch-test visit, the blood draw took place before the patch test was put on. Patients were eligible if aged 18 to 70, diagnosed with alopecia and judged suitable for DPC therapy, and pregnant patients were excluded. Total RNA was extracted from unfractionated whole blood that had been collected in Tempus Blood RNA tubes. The library was obtained by RACE. Sequencing was performed on a NextSeq 500. Library preparation attached unique molecular identifiers to individual cDNA molecules for quantitative, reproducible TCR counting. Each blood RNA sample was used to sequence both TCR alpha and TCR beta chains. The original methods were these. The median number of TCRs per sample was some 100,000, ranging from about 23,224 to 690,600. V, J and CDR3 annotation of the TCR reads was carried out using the Decombinator software suite. To make PS versus PT1 abundance plots, every sample was subsampled to the same number of TCRs (28,000). Expanded TCRs were defined as absent before sensitization and observed at least eight times at the 2-week time point. The public reads were reanalyzed by TCRdb: fastp trimming at Q25, MiXCR alignment, in-frame beta chains only. Under each unique CDR3 protein, matching rows form one entry showing the most common genes and DNA. Clone size and V and J calls follow TCRdb, not the original study. This sample comprises 84,000 or so distinct CDR3 sequences, over 6.5% of them detected only once. Jointly, the top ten make up 2% to 3% of the sample.

The chain couples TRBV10-3 to TRBJ2-3; there is no confident call for the D gene. This clonotype was obtained from a man aged 35-49 years with alopecia areata. Some clones in this sample may be carry-over from other donors' samples. The specimen comprised whole blood, sampled in connection with sensitization to the hapten diphenylcyclopropenone (DPC). The DNA sequence reads TGTGCCATCAGTGAGTCAACGGGCACAGATACGCAGTATTTT. It translates to CAISESTGTDTQYF.